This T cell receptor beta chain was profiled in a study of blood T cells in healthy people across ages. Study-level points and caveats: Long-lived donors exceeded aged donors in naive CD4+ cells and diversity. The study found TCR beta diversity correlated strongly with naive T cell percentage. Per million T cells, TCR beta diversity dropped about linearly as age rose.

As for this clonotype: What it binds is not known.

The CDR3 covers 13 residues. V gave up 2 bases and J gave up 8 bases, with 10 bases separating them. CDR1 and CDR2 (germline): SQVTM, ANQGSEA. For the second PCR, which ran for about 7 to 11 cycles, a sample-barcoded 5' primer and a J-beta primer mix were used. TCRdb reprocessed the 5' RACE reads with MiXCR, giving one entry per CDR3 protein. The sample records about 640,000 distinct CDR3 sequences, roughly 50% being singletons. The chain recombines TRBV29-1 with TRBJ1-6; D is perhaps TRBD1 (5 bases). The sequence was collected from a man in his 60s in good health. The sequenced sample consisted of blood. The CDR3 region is CSVEPTGDSPLHF. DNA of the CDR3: TGCAGCGTTGAACCAACAGGAGATTCACCCCTCCACTTT.